This T cell receptor beta chain was sequenced during a study of cytomegalovirus exposure and HLA in healthy donors. At the level of the study: The roughly 670 first-cohort repertoires shared a platform with the approximately 110 validation repertoires, as reported in a later analysis.

Study observations and caveats: The CMV antigen specificity of a few CMV-associated chains was confirmed through in vitro analysis. Subsequent analysis found a tendency for first-cohort TCR clusters to co-occur within the 100 to 150 validation repertoires. For most TCR sequences rarity was the rule, although some public TCRs occurred in many donors.

CDR3 length: 15 residues. V was cut by 2 bases and J by 2 bases, with 10 bases left in between. Germline V lookup: CDR1 MGHDK, CDR2 SYGVNS. Method: immunoSEQ multiplex PCR; TCRdb's copy keeps in-frame clones and lacks some. Of tens of thousands of clones detected, approximately 92% appear once; the ten largest clones hold 0.95% to 1.3%. Worth noting for this clone: As yet, its antigen is unknown.

The sequence was collected from a man aged 18 to 29 in good health and CMV-seronegative. The sample was PBMCs. This chain uses TRBV25-1 with TRBJ2-4; D is perhaps TRBD1 (6 bases). CDR3 residues: CASSETGFSKNIQYF. The CDR3 nucleotides read TGTGCCAGCAGTGAAACAGGGTTCTCCAAAAACATTCAGTACTTC.